One sample yielded the 3 T cell receptor beta chains listed below, sequenced in a study of blood T cell repertoires in COVID-19. Here immunoSEQ multiplex PCR was the method, and the copy in TCRdb shows in-frame clones only, minus some. This table holds roughly 13,000 clones, approximately 90% found once. The material sequenced was peripheral blood. These receptors were collected from a human donor in a cohort sampled during active COVID-19.

The V call is TRBV7-9, the J call TRBJ2-7, with 9 bases that match TRBD1. Germline assignment: CDR1 SEHNR and CDR2 FQNEAQ (reference sequence). Germline trimming cut 1 base from V and 2 bases from J; bases unmatched to any gene: 6. The CDR3 sequence is 16 residues long. The CDR3 loop is CASSLGPDRGTYEQYF. CDR3 in DNA: TGTGCCAGCAGCTTAGGTCCGGACAGGGGAACCTACGAGCAGTACTTC.

The chain links TRBV5-1 to TRBJ1-4; D is possibly TRBD1 (5 bases). The CDR3 contains 16 residues. V was cut by 1 base and J by 2 bases, with 12 bases left in between. Per germline, CDR1 SGHRS and CDR2 YFSETQ. The CDR3 sequence: CASSLRGGTTNEKLFF. The DNA for the CDR3 is TGCGCCAGCAGCTTGAGGGGTGGAACCACTAATGAAAAACTGTTTTTT.

The chain is built from TRBV10-2 and TRBJ2-3; 8 bases are a match to TRBD1. Germline trimming cut 10 bases from V and 3 bases from J; bases unmatched to any gene: 3. The CDR3 contains 12 residues. Germline assignment: CDR1 WSHSY and CDR2 SAAADI. DNA for the CDR3: TGCGCCACAGGGGGCAGGACAGATACGCAGTATTTT. This codes for CATGGRTDTQYF.